A few counts support the clone carrying this TCR beta chain. The target antigen is unknown. Germline CDR1 is LGHNT and CDR2 is FRNRAP. CDR3 length: 16 residues. With 5 bases removed from V and 4 bases from J, the gap between germline ends came to 18 bases. Expressed TCRB transcripts were sequenced, since all the RNA that had been isolated was reverse transcribed. The protocol was immunoSEQ multiplex PCR, while the TCRdb copy is restricted to in-frame clones and leaves out a portion. Here the sample spans roughly 150,000 clones, around 8% being singletons. The data stem from a study of beta chain features in type 1 diabetes. Study conclusions and caveats: TCRB CDR3 length was moderately but significantly reduced in all four CD4+ subsets of Type 1 diabetes patients. Sequencing used cDNA, and cells with high TCR expression could therefore be over-represented.

The authors took one heparinised blood draw, averaging about 116 mL, from each donor. Isolation of CD4+ naive, central memory, regulatory and stem cell-like memory cells was achieved by sorting via CD45RO/CCR7/CD25/CD127/CD95/CD27. The sequencing sample was made of central memory CD4+ T cells from blood. This receptor was taken from a young man in good health. This chain uses TRBV12-5 with TRBJ2-1; D may be TRBD1 (6 bases). CDR3: CASGLELGGGYNEQFF. The CDR3 bases are TGTGCTAGTGGTCTAGAGCTTGGGGGCGGGTACAATGAGCAGTTCTTC.